Only one count was recorded for the clone carrying this TCR beta chain. The data derive from a study of blood T cell repertoires in COVID-19. For the study at large: The United States, Italy and Spain were the sources of the acute and convalescent COVID-19 samples. T cells, B-cell-depleted T cells, or PBMCs supplied cDNA or gDNA.

How the authors handled the data: How many nucleated cells were present was estimated from reference gene primer amplification. The data were produced by immunoSEQ multiplex PCR, yet TCRdb's version contains in-frame clones alone and is incomplete. V and J calls plus clone size are reproduced from that table; the DNA served to infer D and trimming. Among 270,000 or so clones, more than 80% were seen once, and the ten largest hold 2.5% to 3%. V lost 8 bases, J lost 5 bases, and 6 bases stayed unmatched. This CDR3 spans 12 amino acids. Germline CDR1 MNHEY, CDR2 SVGAGI. The clonotype was recovered from a woman aged 25-40 years with active or convalescent COVID-19. Source material: peripheral blood. The chain carries TRBV6-5 and TRBJ2-7; TRBD2 matches 7 bases. CDR3 nucleotides: TGTGCCAGCCATCTGGGGGGGGACGAGCAGTACTTC. Its translation is CASHLGGDEQYF.